The table lists the clone carrying this T cell receptor beta chain with a count of one. This sample was included in a study of shared T cell receptors in the human thymus. The repertoire was sequenced with immunoSEQ multiplex PCR; TCRdb's copy has only in-frame clones and lacks some. Here the sample spans hundreds of thousands of clones, 88% being singletons. The germline V gene has CDR1 MGHRA and CDR2 YSYEKL. V lost 5 bases and J lost 7, with 18 bases in between. The CDR3 sequence is 15 residues long. These same records also appear under a second study, on human thymus T cells. That study reports: Thymic samples were excised during corrective heart operations. Highly overlapping thymic repertoires in unrelated individuals were reported by related research.

The receptor comes from a boy under two years old with a congenital heart defect. J is TRBJ2-4 and V is TRBV4-1, with D hard to call. Sequencing used thymocytes. The CDR3 DNA follows: TGCGCCAGCAGCATCCCTGCAAAGCGCGGCAACATTCAGTACTTC. Translating gives CASSIPAKRGNIQYF.